The T cell receptor beta chain described here comes from a study of blood T cell repertoires in COVID-19. Study information: Sites in the United States, Italy and Spain provided acute and convalescent COVID-19 samples. Nucleic acid was either cDNA or gDNA, and it came from T cells, B-cell-depleted T cells, or PBMCs.

The CDR3 is 13 amino acids. Germline CDR1 and CDR2: LNHDA and SQIVND (reference sequence). V dropped 5 bases and J dropped 8; count of bases not matched to a gene: 7. Source study methods: Estimated nucleated cell counts came from reference gene primer amplification. Produced via immunoSEQ multiplex PCR; TCRdb's table is partial and in-frame only. V, J and clone size were drawn from that table, and D and trimming were deduced from the DNA. Here the sample spans some 76,000 clones, 80% to 90% being singletons. Sequenced sample: peripheral blood. The receptor was derived from a man aged 55 to 70 with acute or convalescent COVID-19. The genes are TRBV19 and TRBJ1-2; 8 positions match TRBD1. CDR3 DNA: TGTGCCAGTAGTTCCAACAGGGGGACCGGCTACACCTTC. It specifies CASSSNRGTGYTF. Filled out from reference TRBV19 and TRBJ1-2, the complete variable domain reads DGGITQSPKYLFRKEGQNVTLSCEQNLNHDAMYWYRQDPGQGLRLIYYSQIVNDFQKGDIAEGYSVSREKKESFPLTVTSAQKNPTAFYLCASSSNRGTGYTFGSGTRLTVV.